This passage covers 26 T cell receptor beta chains from one sample sequenced in a study of control samples from healthy donors and cancer patients (dated by TCRdb to 2018 to 2021). The library was generated by the immunoSEQ multiplex PCR assay. The immuneACCESS repertoire file appears here via TCRdb, limited to in-frame rearrangements. These files lack a portion of the clones; in checked studies, under half of the deficit traces to unresolved V genes, and the cause of the others is not known. The sample includes approximately 46,000 clones, with more than 90% observed a single time. About 0.74% of the sample is taken by the ten largest. Sequenced: PBMCs. These receptors came from a young man with colorectal cancer.

The rearrangement uses TRBV6-5 and TRBJ1-5, with D possibly matching TRBD1 (5 bases). Trimming stripped 6 bases from V and 7 bases from J, with 13 bases between. The CDR3 loop spans 13 amino acids. Germline assignment: CDR1 MNHEY and CDR2 SVGAGI. CDR3 in DNA: TGTGCCAGCAGGAAGGGGCGGGACCAGCCCCAGCATTTT. The encoded protein is CASRKGRDQPQHF.

The chain has TRBV11-2 and TRBJ1-2; 8 bases fit TRBD1. Germline CDR1 reads SGHAT; CDR2 reads FQNNGV. The J segment lost 8 bases and the V segment lost 5 bases, leaving 7 bases of the junction unmatched. This CDR3 has 13 amino acids. In DNA form, the CDR3 reads TGTGCCAGCAGCAGCCGACAGGGGAGCGGCTACACCTTC. It is translated as CASSSRQGSGYTF. Full variable domain (rest looked up from reference TRBV11-2 and TRBJ1-2): EAGVAQSPRYKIIEKRQSVAFWCNPISGHATLYWYQQILGQGPKLLIQFQNNGVVDDSQLPKDRFSAERLKGVDSTLKIQPAKLEDSAVYLCASSSRQGSGYTFGSGTRLTVV.

This chain uses TRBV19 with TRBJ2-1, with TRBD1 identical over 8 bases. J was trimmed by 5 bases and V by 5 bases; bases with no gene match: 2. The CDR3 covers 13 residues. CDR1 is LNHDA and CDR2 is SQIVND in the germline V gene (reference sequence). The CDR3 reads CASSQGAHNEQFF. The CDR3 DNA reads TGTGCCAGTAGTCAGGGGGCGCACAATGAGCAGTTCTTC.

The count of this clone is one. This sequence joins TRBV5-1 and TRBJ1-6, with D perhaps TRBD1 (6 bases). Looked up from germline, CDR1 is SGHRS and CDR2 is YFSETQ. The CDR3 is made up of 15 amino acids. V was shortened by 0 bases and J by 7 bases, with 11 bases between the two germline ends. CDR3 protein: CASSLDGGQNSPLHF. DNA for the CDR3: TGCGCCAGCAGCTTGGATGGGGGGCAAAATTCACCCCTCCACTTT.

The rearrangement joins TRBV12-2 to TRBJ2-1; TRBD1, as called in the table, went unchecked against the DNA. TRBV12-2 is an annotated pseudogene. This CDR3 has 15 residues. CDR3 nucleotides: TGTGCAAGTCGCTCATCCGGGACAGGGACCAATGAGCAGTTCTTC. Translated: CASRSSGTGTNEQFF.

J is TRBJ2-1 and V is TRBV11-2; tentative D call: TRBD2 (7 bases). Germline V gene sequence: CDR1 SGHAT, CDR2 FQNNGV. The CDR3 extends over 17 amino acids. Trimming removed 4 bases at V and 4 bases at J, with 20 bases between. The CDR3, as DNA: TGTGCCAGCAGCTCCTCGCGGGCGGGGGCCATATACAATGAGCAGTTCTTC. Amino acid sequence: CASSSSRAGAIYNEQFF.

V is TRBV7-2 and J is TRBJ1-6; no reliable D call. The CDR3 consists of 13 residues. Between the trimmed V and J ends, which lost 0 bases and 10 bases, there was a span of 7 bases. CDR1 and CDR2 from the germline V gene are SGHTA and FQGNSA. In nucleotides, the CDR3 is TGTGCCAGCAGCTTAGCGTCCAGCTCACCCCTCCACTTT. It encodes CASSLASSSPLHF.

This clone was seen just once. This chain uses TRBV18 with TRBJ1-3; weak D call: TRBD1 (6 bases). The CDR3 has 13 residues. Per germline, CDR1 KGHSH and CDR2 LQKENI. V was clipped by 3 bases and J by 4 bases, with 7 bases between them. CDR3 residues: CASSPGQGNTIYF. CDR3 sequence (DNA): TGTGCCAGCTCACCCGGACAGGGAAACACCATATATTTT.

The chain recombines TRBV6-5 with TRBJ2-1, with TRBD1 as a possible D gene (5 bases). Germline V gene lookup returns CDR1 MNHEY and CDR2 SVGAGI. The V and J ends lost 8 bases and 15 bases respectively, with 23 bases between them. The CDR3 has 13 residues. CDR3 residues: CASGAYSLWMLFF. CDR3 bases: TGTGCCAGCGGGGCCTACAGCCTCTGGATGCTGTTCTTC.

The rearrangement uses TRBV7-9 and TRBJ1-1; D is perhaps TRBD1 (5 bases). The CDR3 runs 14 residues. Trimming removed 2 bases from V and 4 bases from J, with 11 bases in between. Germline V CDR1 and CDR2: SEHNR, FQNEAQ (reference sequence). In DNA form, the CDR3 reads TGTGCCAGCAGCTTAAATCAGGGCGGCACTGAAGCTTTCTTT. Amino acid sequence: CASSLNQGGTEAFF.

The V and J genes are TRBV6-5 and TRBJ2-6; D is tentatively TRBD1 or TRBD2 (5 bases each). CDR3 length: 15 residues. Germline CDR1 MNHEY, CDR2 SVGAGI. Trimming cost V 6 bases and J 2 bases, with 11 bases left between them. The CDR3 DNA reads as TGTGCCAGCAGCCCGGTGGGGGCTGGGGCCAACGTCCTGACTTTC. Its translation is CASSPVGAGANVLTF.

This clone appeared a single time. The V gene is TRBV6-2 or TRBV6-3, the J gene TRBJ2-3; 11 bases line up with TRBD2. The CDR3 is 15 amino acids. The V segment lost 5 bases and the J segment 6 bases; nucleotides outside the gene matches: 7. Germline loops: CDR1 MNHEY, CDR2 SVGEGT. The CDR3 DNA sequence: TGTGCCAGCAGTAGCGCGGGACTAGCGGTGGATACGCAGTATTTT. Its translation: CASSSAGLAVDTQYF.

The V and J genes are TRBV20-1 and TRBJ2-5, with unresolved D. The germline CDR1 and CDR2 sequences are DFQATT and SNEGSKA (reference sequence). The V end was cut by 3 bases, the J end by 4 bases, with 6 bases between. This CDR3 is 11 amino acids long. CDR3 sequence (DNA): TGCAGTGCTAGCGTAGGAGAGACCCAGTACTTC. It is translated as CSASVGETQYF.

This clone was seen only once. The rearrangement joins TRBV27 to TRBJ1-1; no clear D gene. Trimming left V 6 bases short and J 3 bases short, with 17 bases between. Per the germline V gene, CDR1 is MNHEY and CDR2 is SMNVEV (reference sequence). The CDR3 consists of 15 residues. CDR3 amino acids: CASSAPMAADTEAFF. In DNA form, the CDR3 reads TGTGCCAGCAGCGCGCCGATGGCAGCGGACACTGAAGCTTTCTTT.

The J gene is TRBJ1-1, the V gene TRBV2; D is ambiguous. Trimming stripped 7 bases from V and 1 base from J, with 7 bases between. CDR3 length: 12 amino acids. CDR1 SNHLY and CDR2 FYNNEI come from the germline V gene. The CDR3 nucleotides are TGTGCCAGCAAAGGTACGAACACTGAAGCTTTCTTT. It translates to CASKGTNTEAFF. The full variable domain, in which reference TRBV2 and TRBJ1-1 provide the parts outside the CDR3, is EPEVTQTPSHQVTQMGQEVILRCVPISNHLYFYWYRQILGQKVEFLVSFYNNEISEKSEIFDDQFSVERPDGSNFTLKIRSTKLEDSAMYFCASKGTNTEAFFGQGTRLTVV.

The rearrangement uses TRBV20-1 and TRBJ1-4, with D possibly matching TRBD1 (5 bases). CDR3 length equals 16 residues. V lost 3 bases to trimming and J lost 0 bases, with 14 bases between them. Per the germline V gene, CDR1 is DFQATT and CDR2 is SNEGSKA (reference sequence). The CDR3 sequence: CSASFGHLSTNEKLFF. The CDR3 DNA is TGCAGTGCTAGTTTTGGACACCTCTCAACTAATGAAAAACTGTTTTTT.

The chain combines TRBV7-2 with TRBJ2-1, with TRBD2 matching 7 bases. Per the germline V gene, CDR1 is SGHTA and CDR2 is FQGNSA. The CDR3 spans 14 residues. The V gene end was trimmed by 0 bases and the J gene end by 4 bases; junction bases not matched to a gene: 0. The CDR3 loop reads CASSLARGYNEQFF. As DNA, the CDR3 is TGTGCCAGCAGCTTAGCGCGGGGGTACAATGAGCAGTTCTTC.

This rearrangement joins TRBV5-4 to TRBJ1-1; D call uncertain. CDR1 is SGHNT, CDR2 YYREEE, per germline (reference sequence). Trimming took 0 bases from V and 2 from J, leaving 8 bases between them. The CDR3 is made up of 14 amino acids. The CDR3: CASSLVDVNTEAFF. The CDR3 DNA reads TGTGCCAGCAGCTTGGTCGACGTCAACACTGAAGCTTTCTTT.

The rearrangement uses TRBV4-2 and TRBJ2-1, with D maybe TRBD1 (6 bases). The V gene's germline CDR1 is LGHNA and CDR2 YNFKEQ. This CDR3 is built from 17 residues. Trimming removed 0 bases from V and 4 bases from J, with 16 bases in between. CDR3 coding DNA: TGTGCCAGCAGCCAAGATTTTATGGGGGCCTTATACAATGAGCAGTTCTTC. It specifies CASSQDFMGALYNEQFF.

This chain links TRBV5-8 with TRBJ2-7; D is unclear. Germline values: CDR1 SGHTS, CDR2 YDEGEE. V was cut by 7 bases and J by 2 bases, with 10 bases left in between. The CDR3 consists of 12 residues. This CDR3 is CASPGRPYEQYF. CDR3 bases: TGTGCCAGCCCAGGCAGACCCTACGAGCAGTACTTC.

The chain links TRBV5-1 to TRBJ1-2; D may be TRBD1 (5 bases). Per germline, CDR1 SGHRS and CDR2 YFSETQ. The V gene lost 0 bases and the J gene lost 6 bases, with 18 bases spanning the gap. CDR3 length: 16 amino acids. CDR3 sequence reads: CASSLEAPGPWDGYTF. CDR3 DNA sequence: TGCGCCAGCAGCTTGGAGGCTCCGGGGCCTTGGGATGGCTACACCTTC.

The CDR3 sequence is CASSAVGEEDQPQHF. For the CDR3, the DNA is TGCGCCAGCAGCGCCGTTGGGGAGGAGGATCAGCCCCAGCATTTT. This chain joins TRBV4-1 and TRBJ1-5; D gene unclear. This CDR3 is 15 amino acids long. Germline CDR1 is MGHRA and CDR2 is YSYEKL. V lost 5 bases and J 5 bases, leaving 16 bases between the germline ends.

This sequence joins TRBV10-3 and TRBJ1-2; D call uncertain. Germline V gene data show CDR1 as ENHRY and CDR2 as SYGVKD. The CDR3 sequence is 12 residues long. Trimming removed 7 bases from V and 4 bases from J, with 10 bases in between. The chain's CDR3 is CAINREAYGYTF. CDR3 in DNA: TGTGCCATCAATCGAGAGGCCTATGGCTACACCTTC.

The chain links TRBV4-1 to TRBJ2-1; TRBD2 might be the D (7 bases). V was cut by 0 bases and J by 5 bases, with 20 bases left in between. Germline CDR1 and CDR2: MGHRA and YSYEKL. The CDR3 covers 18 residues. CDR3 region: CASSQEVNIGGGHNEQFF. CDR3 coding DNA: TGCGCCAGCAGCCAAGAAGTAAATATTGGGGGGGGCCACAATGAGCAGTTCTTC.

The V and J genes are TRBV24-1 and TRBJ2-7, with D perhaps given as TRBD1 or TRBD2 (5 bases each). V lost 2 bases and J lost 6, with 13 bases in between. In germline, CDR1 is KGHDR, CDR2 SFDVKD. The length of the CDR3 is 14 residues. The CDR3 DNA reads as TGTGCCACCAGTGATTCAGGACCTGGGGGCGAGCAGTACTTC. It encodes CATSDSGPGGEQYF.

The V and J genes are TRBV2 and TRBJ1-2; a weak D match, TRBD1 (5 bases). Between the trimmed V and J ends, which lost 4 bases and 5 bases, there was a span of 8 bases. The CDR3 runs to 12 residues. Germline V gene sequence: CDR1 SNHLY, CDR2 FYNNEI. The CDR3 DNA is TGTGCCAGCAGTGCGGGGGATTATGGCTACACCTTC. Protein product: CASSAGDYGYTF.